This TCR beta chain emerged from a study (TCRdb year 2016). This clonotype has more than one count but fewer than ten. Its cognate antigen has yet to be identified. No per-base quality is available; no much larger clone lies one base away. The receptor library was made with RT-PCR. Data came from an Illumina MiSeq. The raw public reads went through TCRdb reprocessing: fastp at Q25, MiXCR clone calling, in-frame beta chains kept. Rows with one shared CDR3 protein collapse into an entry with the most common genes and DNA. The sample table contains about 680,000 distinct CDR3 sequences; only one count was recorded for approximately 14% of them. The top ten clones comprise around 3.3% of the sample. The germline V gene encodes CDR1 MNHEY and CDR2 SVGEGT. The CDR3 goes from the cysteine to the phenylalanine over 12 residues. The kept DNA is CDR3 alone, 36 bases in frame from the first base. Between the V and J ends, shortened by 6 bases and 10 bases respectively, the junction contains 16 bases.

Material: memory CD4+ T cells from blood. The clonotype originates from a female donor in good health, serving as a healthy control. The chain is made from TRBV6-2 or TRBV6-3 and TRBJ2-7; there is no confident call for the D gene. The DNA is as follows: TGTGCCAGCAGCCAAACGGGCAGGCACCAGTACTTC. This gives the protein CASSQTGRHQYF.